Presented here are 7 T cell receptor beta chains from one specimen sequenced in a study of T cells in localized non-small cell lung cancer. TCRdb's table, derived via immunoSEQ multiplex PCR, lists solely in-frame clones and lacks some. The sample consists of tens of thousands of clones, 91% of them appearing once. The specimen comprised PBMCs, sampled before any cancer treatment. These receptor sequences come from a woman aged 35 to 69 with stage II lung adenocarcinoma.

The V and J genes are TRBV28 and TRBJ2-1; perhaps TRBD2 as D (6 bases). V was cut by 3 bases and J by 4 bases, with 13 bases left in between. CDR1 MDHEN and CDR2 SYDVKM come from the germline V gene. The length of the CDR3 is 15 residues. DNA of the CDR3: TGTGCCAGCAGTTTGAAGCGGGCCGGGTACAATGAGCAGTTCTTC. It codes for CASSLKRAGYNEQFF. The full variable domain, with the rest looked up from reference TRBV28 and TRBJ2-1, is DVKVTQSSRYLVKRTGEKVFLECVQDMDHENMFWYRQDPGLGLRLIYFSYDVKMKEKGDIPEGYSVSREKKERFSLILESASTNQTSMYLCASSLKRAGYNEQFFGPGTRLTVL.

V and J are TRBV6-6 and TRBJ2-1; possibly TRBD1 for D (6 bases). The CDR3 covers 15 residues. Germline CDR1 and CDR2: MNHNY and SVGAGI (reference sequence). The germline V and J ends were trimmed by 6 bases and 6 bases, with 18 bases remaining between them. The CDR3 region is CASSFGQKIANEQFF. CDR3 nucleotide sequence: TGTGCCAGCAGCTTCGGACAGAAGATTGCCAATGAGCAGTTCTTC.

The rearrangement links TRBV28 to TRBJ2-5; unclear D gene. The germline gives CDR1 MDHEN, CDR2 SYDVKM. The CDR3 is 12 residues long. Trimming removed 2 bases at V and 6 bases at J, with 7 bases between. The CDR3 loop reads CASSLPPQTQYF. The CDR3 DNA reads as TGTGCCAGCAGTTTACCCCCCCAGACCCAGTACTTC.

V usage is TRBV18 and J usage is TRBJ2-3; a possible D gene is TRBD1 (7 bases). V dropped 3 bases and J dropped 6 bases, with 16 bases sitting between them. This CDR3 is 15 amino acids long. Germline loops: CDR1 KGHSH, CDR2 LQKENI. CDR3 bases: TGTGCCAGCTCACCGAACAGGGGAGGAGGCGATACGCAGTATTTT. Translating it yields CASSPNRGGGDTQYF.

The J gene is TRBJ2-1, the V gene TRBV28; D is unclear. The CDR3 spans 13 residues. The germline CDR1 and CDR2 sequences are MDHEN and SYDVKM. V lost 6 bases and J 0 bases, leaving 6 bases between the germline ends. CDR3 in amino acids: CASRGSSYNEQFF. In DNA, the CDR3 is TGTGCCAGCAGAGGTAGCTCCTACAATGAGCAGTTCTTC. The full variable domain, its missing parts supplied by reference TRBV28 and TRBJ2-1, is DVKVTQSSRYLVKRTGEKVFLECVQDMDHENMFWYRQDPGLGLRLIYFSYDVKMKEKGDIPEGYSVSREKKERFSLILESASTNQTSMYLCASRGSSYNEQFFGPGTRLTVL.

The chain carries TRBV7-9 and TRBJ2-3, with no clear D. The CDR3 sequence is 15 residues long. V was trimmed by 1 base and J by 1 base, leaving 9 bases between them. CDR1 is SEHNR, CDR2 FQNEAQ, per germline (reference sequence). CDR3 DNA sequence: TGTGCCAGCAGCTTAGGAACATCAGGCACAGATACGCAGTATTTT. It encodes CASSLGTSGTDTQYF.

This sequence joins TRBV5-5 and TRBJ2-7, with D perhaps matching TRBD1 (5 bases). V dropped 3 bases and J dropped 3 bases, with 7 bases sitting between them. The germline V gene has CDR1 SGHKS and CDR2 YYEKEE (reference sequence). The CDR3 runs 12 residues. The CDR3 nucleotides are TGTGCCAGCAGCTCGACAGACTACGAGCAGTACTTC. Protein sequence: CASSSTDYEQYF.